This paragraph reports one T cell receptor beta chain. No antigen is known for it. Per-base qualities were not stored, and no clone one base away is much larger. This specimen's treatment or condition label, per the study, means: live attenuated yellow fever vaccine strain. At each blood-draw timepoint, two biological replicates of bulk PBMCs were collected. A standard Ficoll-Paque protocol was used to isolate PBMCs from peripheral blood. RNA was extracted with TriZol from bulk PBMCs, CD4 and CD8 fractions, and dextramer-positive and dextramer-negative fractions. This sample was taken from a study of T cells after yellow fever vaccination (dated by TCRdb to between 2017 and 2020). Study-level background: The SMART-Seq v4 Ultra Low Input RNA kit was used to prepare libraries from fractions with low cell numbers. To follow T-cell clones before and after both primary and booster YFV17D yellow fever vaccination, bulk TCR alpha and beta repertoires underwent longitudinal sequencing. Two healthy male donors, one aged 18 to 30 and one aged 30 to 39 years, were included in the cohort. Blood samples were taken at several timepoints before and after primary and secondary immunization, and bulk PBMC replicates and cell subsets were isolated. Beyond this particular receptor, the publication reports: A small fraction of clonotypes showed up in both the CD4 and CD8 compartments, probably as a result of convergent recombination. The secondary T-cell response was weaker than the primary response but faster, peaking on day 5 instead of day 15. After the booster, most of the clones that had expanded following primary vaccination were detected again (just under 97% of CD4 and 80% to 90% of CD8), which suggests that memory was broadly maintained. Because only a couple of donors were included in the study, the extent to which the findings can be generalized is limited. Computational filtering was needed because FACS-sorted repertoires could contain abundant contaminating clonotypes from the bulk population.

TCR cDNA was synthesized by 5'RACE template switching, through which a universal primer site and unique molecular identifiers were introduced. Priming for cDNA synthesis came from both the TCR alpha and TCR beta constant segments. Library amplification involved two PCR steps, and the second step added sample barcodes and sequencing adapters. Libraries were sequenced on Illumina HiSeq 2500 (2x100 bp) or NovaSeq (2x150 bp). Per the source publication's procedure: MIGEC handled demultiplexing of reads and collapsing into UMI consensus sequences, while MiXCR performed V(D)J alignment. Clonotypes responding to the vaccine were identified with edgeR on replicate PBMC samples, with the criteria of FDR below 0.01 and a log2 fold change above 5 up to day 15. Each bulk clonotype was labeled CD4 or CD8 based on which sequenced repertoire, CD4 or CD8, contained the clonotype at higher abundance. TCRdb trimmed the raw reads at Q25, called clones with MiXCR and kept productive beta chains. A single entry per CDR3 protein holds the most common genes and DNA from its merged rows. These V and J calls rely on TCRdb rather than the paper's analysis. The sample table shows approximately 300,000 distinct CDR3 sequences, and 7.5% to 9% are seen once. The ten largest clones add up to 18% of the sample.

CDR1 and CDR2 are read off the germline V gene as SGDLS and YYNGEE. Trimming takes 3 bases off V and 4 bases off J; junction bases not matched to a gene: 11. The CDR3 sequence holds 17 residues, the cysteine and phenylalanine included. The only DNA kept is the CDR3, 51 bases in frame from the first base. This specimen was PBMCs, taken on the day of the first yellow fever vaccination. This clonotype was sampled from a man aged 18-30 years who received the YFV17D yellow fever vaccine. This chain joins TRBV9 to TRBJ2-1, and TRBD2 matches 9 of the central bases. This receptor has the CDR3 CASSETGGLALYNEQFF. DNA sequence: TGTGCCAGCAGCGAAACGGGGGGACTAGCCCTTTACAATGAGCAGTTCTTC.